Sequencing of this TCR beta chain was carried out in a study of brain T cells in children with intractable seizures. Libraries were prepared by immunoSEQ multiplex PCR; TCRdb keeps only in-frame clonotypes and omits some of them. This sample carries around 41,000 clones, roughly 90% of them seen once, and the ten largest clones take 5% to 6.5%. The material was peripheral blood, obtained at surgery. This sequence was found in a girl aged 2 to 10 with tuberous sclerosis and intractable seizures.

CDR3 region: CATSRDRSSGSYEQYV. The DNA of the CDR3 is TGTGCCACCAGCAGAGATAGGTCTAGCGGGAGTTACGAGCAGTACGTC. The chain has TRBV15 and TRBJ2-7; TRBD2 matches 10 bases. The CDR3 spans 16 residues. After removal of 0 bases from V and 4 bases from J, the junction contained 6 bases not matched to a gene. Germline CDR1 LNHNV, CDR2 YYDKDF (reference sequence).